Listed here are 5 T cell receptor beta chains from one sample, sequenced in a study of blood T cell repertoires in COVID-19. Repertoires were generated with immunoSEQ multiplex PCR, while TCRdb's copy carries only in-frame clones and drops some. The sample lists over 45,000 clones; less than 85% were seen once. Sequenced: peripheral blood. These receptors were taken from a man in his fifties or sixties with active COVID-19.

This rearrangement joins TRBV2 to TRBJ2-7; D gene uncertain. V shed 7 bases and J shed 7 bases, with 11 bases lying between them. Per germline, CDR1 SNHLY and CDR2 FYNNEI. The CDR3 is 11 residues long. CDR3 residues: CASTSMREQYF. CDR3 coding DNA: TGTGCCAGCACCTCTATGAGGGAGCAGTACTTC.

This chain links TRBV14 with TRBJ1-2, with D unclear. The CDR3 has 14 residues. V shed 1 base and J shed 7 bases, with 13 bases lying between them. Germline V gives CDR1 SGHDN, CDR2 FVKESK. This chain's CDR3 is CASSQVPAGFGYTF. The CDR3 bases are TGTGCCAGCAGCCAAGTCCCCGCGGGATTTGGCTACACCTTC. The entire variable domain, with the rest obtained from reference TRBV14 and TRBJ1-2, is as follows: EAGVTQFPSHSVIEKGQTVTLRCDPISGHDNLYWYRRVMGKEIKFLLHFVKESKQDESGMPNNRFLAERTGGTYSTLKVQPAELEDSGVYFCASSQVPAGFGYTFGSGTRLTVV.

The CDR3 DNA sequence: TGTGCCAGTAGTTGGAGAGTAAGCACTGAAGCTTTCTTT. This gives the protein CASSWRVSTEAFF. V is TRBV19 and J is TRBJ1-1; D unclear. V was cut by 5 bases and J by 4 bases, with 11 bases left in between. The CDR3 runs to 13 residues. Per the germline V gene, CDR1 is LNHDA and CDR2 is SQIVND (reference sequence).

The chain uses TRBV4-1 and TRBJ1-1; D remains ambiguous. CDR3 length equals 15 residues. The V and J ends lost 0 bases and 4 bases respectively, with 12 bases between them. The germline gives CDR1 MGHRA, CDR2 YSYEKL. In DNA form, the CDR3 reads TGCGCCAGCAGCCAAGATGCTAGAGGGCGCACTGAAGCTTTCTTT. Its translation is CASSQDARGRTEAFF.

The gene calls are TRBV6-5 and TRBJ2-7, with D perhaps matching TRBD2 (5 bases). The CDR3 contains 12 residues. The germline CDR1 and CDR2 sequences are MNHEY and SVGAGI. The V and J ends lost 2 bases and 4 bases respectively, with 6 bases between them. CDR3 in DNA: TGTGCCAGCAGTTACCTAGCTTACGAGCAGTACTTC. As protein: CASSYLAYEQYF.